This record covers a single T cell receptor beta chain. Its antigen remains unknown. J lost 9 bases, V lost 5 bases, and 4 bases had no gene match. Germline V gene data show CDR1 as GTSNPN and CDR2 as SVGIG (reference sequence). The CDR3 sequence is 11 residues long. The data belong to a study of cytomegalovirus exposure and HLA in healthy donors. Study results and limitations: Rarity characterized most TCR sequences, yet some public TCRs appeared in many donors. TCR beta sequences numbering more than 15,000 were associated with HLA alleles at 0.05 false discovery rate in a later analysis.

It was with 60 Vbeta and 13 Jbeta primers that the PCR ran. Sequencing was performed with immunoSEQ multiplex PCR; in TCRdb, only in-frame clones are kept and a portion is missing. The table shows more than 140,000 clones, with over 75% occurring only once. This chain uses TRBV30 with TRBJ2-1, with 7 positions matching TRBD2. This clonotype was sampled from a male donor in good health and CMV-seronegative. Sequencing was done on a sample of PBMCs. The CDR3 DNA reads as TGTGCCTGGGGGGGGAGGGGTGAGCAGTTCTTC. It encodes CAWGGRGEQFF.